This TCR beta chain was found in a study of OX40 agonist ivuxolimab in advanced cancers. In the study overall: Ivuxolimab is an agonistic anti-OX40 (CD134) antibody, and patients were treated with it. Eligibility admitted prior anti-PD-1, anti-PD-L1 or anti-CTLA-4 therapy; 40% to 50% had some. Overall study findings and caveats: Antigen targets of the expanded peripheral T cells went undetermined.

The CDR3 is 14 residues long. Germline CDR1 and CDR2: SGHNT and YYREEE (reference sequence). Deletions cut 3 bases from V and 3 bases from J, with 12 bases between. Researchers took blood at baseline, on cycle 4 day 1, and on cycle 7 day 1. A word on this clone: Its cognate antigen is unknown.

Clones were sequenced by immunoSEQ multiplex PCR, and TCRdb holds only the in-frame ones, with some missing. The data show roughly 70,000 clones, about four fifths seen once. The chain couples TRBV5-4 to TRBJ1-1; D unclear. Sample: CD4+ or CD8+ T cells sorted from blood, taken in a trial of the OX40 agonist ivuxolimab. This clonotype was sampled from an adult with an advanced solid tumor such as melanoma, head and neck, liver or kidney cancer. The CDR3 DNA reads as TGTGCCAGCAGCTATATGGACGGTTACACTGAAGCTTTCTTT. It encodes CASSYMDGYTEAFF.